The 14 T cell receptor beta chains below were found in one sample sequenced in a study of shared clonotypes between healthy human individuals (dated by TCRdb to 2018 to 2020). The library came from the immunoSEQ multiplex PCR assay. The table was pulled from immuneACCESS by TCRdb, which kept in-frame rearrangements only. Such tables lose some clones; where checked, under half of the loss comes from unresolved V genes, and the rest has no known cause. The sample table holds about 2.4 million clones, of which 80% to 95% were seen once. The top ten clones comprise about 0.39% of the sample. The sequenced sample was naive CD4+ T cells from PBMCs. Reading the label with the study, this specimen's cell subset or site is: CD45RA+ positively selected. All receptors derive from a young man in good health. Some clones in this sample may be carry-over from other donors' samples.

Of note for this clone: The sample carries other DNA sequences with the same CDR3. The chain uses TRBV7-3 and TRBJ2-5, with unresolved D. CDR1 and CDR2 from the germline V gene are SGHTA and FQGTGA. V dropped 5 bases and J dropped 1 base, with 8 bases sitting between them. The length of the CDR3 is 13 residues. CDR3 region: CASSPTTQETQYF. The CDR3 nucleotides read TGTGCCAGCAGCCCGACGACCCAAGAGACCCAGTACTTC.

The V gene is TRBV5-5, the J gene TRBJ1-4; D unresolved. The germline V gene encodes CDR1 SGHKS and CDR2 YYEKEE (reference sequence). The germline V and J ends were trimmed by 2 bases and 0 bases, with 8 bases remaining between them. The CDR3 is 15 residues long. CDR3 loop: CASSFQAATNEKLFF. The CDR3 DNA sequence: TGTGCCAGCAGCTTCCAGGCCGCAACTAATGAAAAACTGTTTTTT.

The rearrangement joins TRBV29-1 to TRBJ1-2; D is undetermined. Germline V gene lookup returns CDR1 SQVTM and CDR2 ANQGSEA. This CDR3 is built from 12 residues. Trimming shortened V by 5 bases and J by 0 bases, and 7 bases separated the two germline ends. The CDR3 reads CSVSSTNYGYTF. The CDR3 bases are TGCAGCGTTTCCAGTACTAACTATGGCTACACCTTC.

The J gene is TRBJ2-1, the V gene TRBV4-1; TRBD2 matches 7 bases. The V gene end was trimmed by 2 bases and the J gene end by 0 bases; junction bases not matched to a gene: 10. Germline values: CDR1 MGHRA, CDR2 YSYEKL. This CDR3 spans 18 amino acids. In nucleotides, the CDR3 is TGCGCCAGCAGCCAACTCTCGGCTAGCGGAAGCTCCTACAATGAGCAGTTCTTC. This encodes CASSQLSASGSSYNEQFF.

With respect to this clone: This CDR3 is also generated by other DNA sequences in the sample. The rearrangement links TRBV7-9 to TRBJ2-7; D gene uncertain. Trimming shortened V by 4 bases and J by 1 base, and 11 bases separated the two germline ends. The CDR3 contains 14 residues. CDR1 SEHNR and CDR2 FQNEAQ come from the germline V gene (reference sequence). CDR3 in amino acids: CASSSSGSSYEQYF. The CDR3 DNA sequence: TGTGCCAGCAGCTCGTCCGGCTCTTCCTACGAGCAGTACTTC.

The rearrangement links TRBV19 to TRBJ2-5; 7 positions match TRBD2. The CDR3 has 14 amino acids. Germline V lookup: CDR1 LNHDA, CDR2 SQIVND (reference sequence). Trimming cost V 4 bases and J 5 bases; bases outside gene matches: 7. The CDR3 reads CASSRGLGTETQYF. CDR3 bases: TGTGCCAGTAGTAGAGGACTAGGCACCGAGACCCAGTACTTC.

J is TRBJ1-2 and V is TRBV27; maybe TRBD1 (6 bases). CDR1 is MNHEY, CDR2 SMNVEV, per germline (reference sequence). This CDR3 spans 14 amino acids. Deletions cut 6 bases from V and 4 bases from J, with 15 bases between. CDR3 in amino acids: CASRTPGASYGYTF. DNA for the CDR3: TGTGCCAGCAGAACCCCAGGGGCCTCCTATGGCTACACCTTC.

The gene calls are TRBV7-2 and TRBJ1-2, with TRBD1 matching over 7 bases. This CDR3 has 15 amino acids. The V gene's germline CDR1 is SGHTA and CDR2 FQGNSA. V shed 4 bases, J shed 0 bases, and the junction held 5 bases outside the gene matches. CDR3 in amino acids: CASSSDRATNYGYTF. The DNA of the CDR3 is TGTGCCAGCAGCTCAGACAGGGCTACTAACTATGGCTACACCTTC. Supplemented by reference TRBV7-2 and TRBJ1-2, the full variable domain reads GAGVSQSPSNKVTEKGKDVELRCDPISGHTALYWYRQSLGQGLEFLIYFQGNSAPDKSGLPSDRFSAERTGGSVSTLTIQRTQQEDSAVYLCASSSDRATNYGYTFGSGTRLTVV.

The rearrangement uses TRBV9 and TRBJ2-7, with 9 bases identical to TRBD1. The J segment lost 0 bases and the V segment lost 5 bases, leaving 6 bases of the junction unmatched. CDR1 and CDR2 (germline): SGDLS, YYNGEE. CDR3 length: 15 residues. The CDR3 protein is CASSTGTGRSYEQYF. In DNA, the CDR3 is TGTGCCAGCAGTACCGGGACAGGGCGCTCCTACGAGCAGTACTTC.

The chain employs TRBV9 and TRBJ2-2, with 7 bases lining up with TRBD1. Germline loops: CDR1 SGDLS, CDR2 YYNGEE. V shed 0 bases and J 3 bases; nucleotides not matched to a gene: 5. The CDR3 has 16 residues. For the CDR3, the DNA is TGTGCCAGCAGCGTAGTAACAGGGGCTCACACCGGGGAGCTGTTTTTT. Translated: CASSVVTGAHTGELFF.

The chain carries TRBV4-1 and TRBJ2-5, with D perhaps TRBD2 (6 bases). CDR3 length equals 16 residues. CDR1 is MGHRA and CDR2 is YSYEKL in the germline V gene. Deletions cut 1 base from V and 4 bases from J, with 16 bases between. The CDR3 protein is CASSQGAADGGETQYF. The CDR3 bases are TGCGCCAGCAGCCAAGGGGCGGCGGACGGGGGAGAGACCCAGTACTTC.

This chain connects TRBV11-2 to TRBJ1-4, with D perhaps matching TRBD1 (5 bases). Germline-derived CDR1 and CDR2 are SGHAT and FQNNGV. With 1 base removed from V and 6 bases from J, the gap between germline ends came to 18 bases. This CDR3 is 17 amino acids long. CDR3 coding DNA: TGTGCCAGCAGCTTAGGATGGCATGGGAGGGGTGATGAAAAACTGTTTTTT. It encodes CASSLGWHGRGDEKLFF.

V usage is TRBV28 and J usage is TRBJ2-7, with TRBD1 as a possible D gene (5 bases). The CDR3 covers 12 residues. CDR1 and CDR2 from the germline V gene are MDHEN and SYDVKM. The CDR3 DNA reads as TGTGTCACAGGCCCCGGCTCCTACGAGCAGTACTTC. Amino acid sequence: CVTGPGSYEQYF.

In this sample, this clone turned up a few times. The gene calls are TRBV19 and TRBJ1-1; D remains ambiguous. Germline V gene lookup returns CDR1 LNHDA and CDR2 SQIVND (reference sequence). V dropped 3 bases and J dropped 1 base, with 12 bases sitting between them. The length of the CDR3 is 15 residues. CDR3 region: CASSIRHTPNTEAFF. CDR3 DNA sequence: TGTGCCAGTAGTATCAGGCATACGCCGAACACTGAAGCTTTCTTT.